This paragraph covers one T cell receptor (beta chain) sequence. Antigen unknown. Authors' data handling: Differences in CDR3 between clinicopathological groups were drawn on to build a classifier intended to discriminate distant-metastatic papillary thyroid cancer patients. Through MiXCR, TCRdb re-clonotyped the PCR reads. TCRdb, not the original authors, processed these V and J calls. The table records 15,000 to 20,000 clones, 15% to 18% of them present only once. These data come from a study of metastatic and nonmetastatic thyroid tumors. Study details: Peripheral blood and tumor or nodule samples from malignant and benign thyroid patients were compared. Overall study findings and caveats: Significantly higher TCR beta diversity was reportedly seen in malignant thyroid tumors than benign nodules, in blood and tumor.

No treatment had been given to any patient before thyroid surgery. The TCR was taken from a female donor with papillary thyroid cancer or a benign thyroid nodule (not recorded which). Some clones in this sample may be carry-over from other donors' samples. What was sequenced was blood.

The CDR3 spells CASSRDSLTDTQYF. CDR3 sequence (DNA): TGCGCCAGCAGCCGGGACAGTCTCACAGATACGCAGTATTTT. This chain links TRBV4-1 with TRBJ2-3, with TRBD1 identical over 7 bases. Trimming cost V 4 bases and J 2 bases; bases outside gene matches: 3. Germline values: CDR1 MGHRA, CDR2 YSYEKL. This CDR3 is 14 amino acids long.